This T cell receptor (beta chain) came from a study of T cells in Graves' hyperthyroidism and ophthalmopathy. Amplified regions were TCR beta CDR3 sequences from RNA transcripts. A set of HTBI primers served as the primers for a first-round RT-PCR of the TCR CDR3. MiXCR, applied by TCRdb to the multiplex PCR reads, yields one record per CDR3 protein. In the table there are about 640,000 distinct CDR3 sequences, roughly 14% of which are singletons. Germline CDR1 reads MDHEN; CDR2 reads SYDVKM. The CDR3 length is 14 residues. V was clipped by 5 bases and J by 8 bases; unmatched bases: 8. This clonotype was counted many times. Ophthalmopathy patients had moderate-to-severe active disease, CAS ≥3, NOSPECS ≥4, and disease duration under 3 months.

V gene TRBV28 combines with J gene TRBJ2-1; 8 bases are a match to TRBD1. The sequence was obtained from a woman between 50 and 59 years old with Graves' ophthalmopathy. The sequenced material came from blood. CDR3 DNA sequence: TGTGCCAGCAGTGCATACGGACAGGGTGATGAGCAGTTCTTC. It is translated as CASSAYGQGDEQFF. The full variable domain, in which reference TRBV28 and TRBJ2-1 provide the parts outside the CDR3, is DVKVTQSSRYLVKRTGEKVFLECVQDMDHENMFWYRQDPGLGLRLIYFSYDVKMKEKGDIPEGYSVSREKKERFSLILESASTNQTSMYLCASSAYGQGDEQFFGPGTRLTVL.